Following are 32 T cell receptor beta chains from one sample sequenced in a study of STAT3 mutations in large granular lymphocyte leukemia. Generated by immunoSEQ multiplex PCR, the TCRdb table keeps only in-frame clones and is missing some. The table has a few thousand clones, more than 60% seen once. These TCRs' antigens remain unknown. Notes on the study in general: Every T-LGLL patient had at least one immunodominant TCRbeta clonotype.

Sequenced input: peripheral blood mononuclear cells. These receptors all come from a man in his 60s with T-cell large granular lymphocyte leukemia. Some clones in this sample may be carry-over from other donors' samples.

The J gene is TRBJ2-3, the V gene TRBV18; D may be TRBD2 (5 bases). The V gene's germline CDR1 is KGHSH and CDR2 LQKENI. Trimming stripped 2 bases from V and 5 bases from J, with 5 bases between. The CDR3 contains 12 residues. The CDR3, as DNA: TGTGCCAGCTCACCAGGACTAGATACGCAGTATTTT. This gives the protein CASSPGLDTQYF.

This clone has just one count. This chain links TRBV5-1 with TRBJ1-1; no firm D call. CDR3 size: 13 residues. V shed 0 bases and J shed 1 base, with 4 bases lying between them. The germline V gene encodes CDR1 SGHRS and CDR2 YFSETQ. The CDR3 DNA sequence: TGCGCCAGCAGCTTGGACACGAACACTGAAGCTTTCTTT. It specifies CASSLDTNTEAFF.

The chain combines TRBV18 with TRBJ1-1, with a tentative D call TRBD1 (6 bases). Between the trimmed V and J ends, which lost 3 bases and 5 bases, there was a span of 10 bases. The CDR3 is 13 amino acids. Germline V gene sequence: CDR1 KGHSH, CDR2 LQKENI. CDR3 sequence: CASSPNRVTEAFF. The CDR3 DNA is TGTGCCAGCTCACCCAACAGGGTAACTGAAGCTTTCTTT.

In its sample, this clone was seen a few times. The chain carries TRBV6-5 and TRBJ2-2; 8 positions agree with TRBD1. V was pared by 11 bases and J by 3 bases, with 8 bases of the junction left unmatched. Germline CDR1 and CDR2: MNHEY and SVGAGI. The CDR3 contains 14 residues. In nucleotides, the CDR3 is TGTGCCGCCCGAGGACAGGGAGACACCGGGGAGCTGTTTTTT. This sequence encodes CAARGQGDTGELFF.

This chain uses TRBV6-4 with TRBJ2-7, with TRBD1 matching 10 bases. Germline CDR1 and CDR2: MRHNA and SNTAGT. The CDR3 contains 18 residues. The V segment lost 6 bases and the J segment 1 base; nucleotides outside the gene matches: 15. The CDR3 sequence is CASRTTGGPWLGSYEQYV. The DNA for the CDR3 is TGTGCCAGCAGAACGACAGGGGGCCCATGGTTGGGGTCCTACGAGCAGTACGTC.

Only a few counts were recorded for this clone. V gene TRBV5-6 combines with J gene TRBJ2-5, with D tentatively TRBD1 (5 bases). The CDR3 extends over 14 amino acids. The germline V and J ends were trimmed by 1 base and 5 bases, with 12 bases remaining between them. Germline CDR1 SGHDT, CDR2 YYEEEE. CDR3: CASSLLLTGETQYF. CDR3 nucleotide sequence: TGTGCCAGCAGCTTGTTGCTCACAGGCGAGACCCAGTACTTC. Supplemented by reference TRBV5-6 and TRBJ2-5, the full variable domain reads DAGVTQSPTHLIKTRGQQVTLRCSPKSGHDTVSWYQQALGQGPQFIFQYYEEEERQRGNFPDRFSGHQFPNYSSELNVNALLLGDSALYLCASSLLLTGETQYFGPGTRLLVL.

This chain connects TRBV5-6 to TRBJ1-1, with 8 bases fitting TRBD1. The length of the CDR3 is 16 residues. The V segment lost 4 bases and the J segment 6 bases; nucleotides outside the gene matches: 14. CDR1 is SGHDT and CDR2 is YYEEEE in the germline V gene. The CDR3 DNA reads TGTGCCAGCAGCACGCGCATGACAGGGGCCCTAGCTGAAGCTTTCTTT. Translated, it gives CASSTRMTGALAEAFF.

The rearrangement joins TRBV18 to TRBJ1-5; no definite D call. V was cut by 3 bases and J by 7 bases, with 10 bases left in between. The V gene's germline CDR1 is KGHSH and CDR2 LQKENI. This CDR3 is built from 13 residues. The CDR3 coding sequence is TGTGCCAGCTCACCCAGTTTCGGACAGCCCCAGCATTTT. This codes for CASSPSFGQPQHF. The variable domain in full, with the rest retrieved from reference TRBV18 and TRBJ1-5, is NAGVMQNPRHLVRRRGQEARLRCSPMKGHSHVYWYRQLPEEGLKFMVYLQKENIIDESGMPKERFSAEFPKEGPSILRIQQVVRGDSAAYFCASSPSFGQPQHFGDGTRLSIL.

In its sample, this clone was seen once. The rearrangement links TRBV2 to TRBJ2-7, with 7 bases aligning to TRBD1. V was pared by 3 bases and J by 2 bases, with 7 bases of the junction left unmatched. The CDR3 totals 15 residues. The germline gives CDR1 SNHLY, CDR2 FYNNEI. The CDR3 here is CASSEQGQPAYEQYV. CDR3 nucleotides: TGTGCCAGCAGTGAGCAGGGACAGCCCGCCTACGAGCAGTACGTC.

This clone occurred a few times. CDR3 loop: CALSTSYEQYF. CDR3 nucleotide sequence: TGTGCTCTCAGCACATCTTACGAGCAGTACTTC. The V gene is TRBV30, the J gene TRBJ2-7; no firm D call. The CDR3 consists of 11 residues. Germline CDR1 is GTSNPN and CDR2 is SVGIG (reference sequence).

This chain joins TRBV5-1 and TRBJ2-7; TRBD1 might be the D (5 bases). From germline, CDR1 is SGHRS and CDR2 YFSETQ. This CDR3 comprises 12 residues. The V and J ends lost 0 bases and 9 bases respectively, with 10 bases between them. CDR3 in DNA: TGCGCCAGCAGCTTGGTCCCAGGGCGGCAGTACTTC. It is translated as CASSLVPGRQYF. Using reference TRBV5-1 and TRBJ2-7 for the parts outside the CDR3, the full variable domain is KAGVTQTPRYLIKTRGQQVTLSCSPISGHRSVSWYQQTPGQGLQFLFEYFSETQRNKGNFPGRFSGRQFSNSRSEMNVSTLELGDSALYLCASSLVPGRQYFGPGTRLTVT.

The chain links TRBV2 to TRBJ1-6; possibly TRBD1 for D (5 bases). The CDR3 totals 13 residues. From germline, CDR1 is SNHLY and CDR2 FYNNEI. Trimming removed 8 bases from V and 6 bases from J, with 11 bases in between. CDR3 nucleotide sequence: TGTGCCAGCCACGCGGGACTTAATTCACCCCTCCACTTT. It yields the protein CASHAGLNSPLHF.

Written as DNA, the CDR3 is TGCGCCAGCAGCTTGGGATCTAACTATGGCTACACCTTC. Its protein product is CASSLGSNYGYTF. The chain is built from TRBV5-1 and TRBJ1-2; D unresolved. This CDR3 spans 13 amino acids. V was cut by 0 bases and J by 0 bases, with 3 bases left in between. The germline CDR1 and CDR2 sequences are SGHRS and YFSETQ.

For the CDR3, the DNA is TGCAGCGTTGGAGGGGGTGGTGGCTACACCTTC. It specifies CSVGGGGGYTF. J is TRBJ1-2 and V is TRBV29-1; D possibly corresponds to TRBD1 (6 bases). This CDR3 contains 11 residues. V lost 4 bases to trimming and J lost 7 bases, with 10 bases between them. From germline, CDR1 is SQVTM and CDR2 ANQGSEA.

J is TRBJ2-7 and V is TRBV5-6; TRBD1 aligns across 8 bases. Germline V CDR1 and CDR2: SGHDT, YYEEEE. V was clipped by 5 bases and J by 6 bases; unmatched bases: 10. The CDR3 spans 14 residues. The chain's CDR3 is CASSSGQGRVEQYF. In nucleotides, the CDR3 is TGTGCCAGCAGTTCCGGACAGGGCCGGGTCGAGCAGTACTTC.

The rearrangement links TRBV7-6 to TRBJ2-7; the D call may be TRBD1 or TRBD2 (5 bases each). With 4 bases removed from V and 3 bases from J, the gap between germline ends came to 10 bases. The germline gives CDR1 SGHVS, CDR2 FNYEAQ. The CDR3 contains 13 residues. In DNA form, the CDR3 reads TGTGCCAGCAGCTGGGGGTGGGGCTACGAGCAGTACTTC. It translates to CASSWGWGYEQYF.

This clone was seen a handful of times. The chain has TRBV9 and TRBJ1-2; 7 nucleotides align to TRBD1. Germline CDR1 reads SGDLS; CDR2 reads YYNGEE. J lost 7 bases, V lost 3 bases, and 15 bases had no gene match. The CDR3 loop spans 16 amino acids. CDR3 residues: CASSGSGQDPLGGYTF. CDR3 in DNA: TGTGCCAGCAGCGGCTCTGGACAGGATCCTCTTGGTGGCTACACCTTC.

This clone was counted a single time. This chain uses TRBV18 with TRBJ1-2; 7 bases align to TRBD1. This CDR3 region has 15 residues. J gave up 4 bases and V 6 bases, and 11 bases lay outside the gene matches. CDR1 KGHSH and CDR2 LQKENI come from the germline V gene. The CDR3 is CASSQQGQRSYGYTF. CDR3 nucleotides: TGTGCCAGCTCGCAACAGGGGCAGAGGAGCTATGGCTACACCTTC. Full variable domain (missing parts from reference TRBV18 and TRBJ1-2): NAGVMQNPRHLVRRRGQEARLRCSPMKGHSHVYWYRQLPEEGLKFMVYLQKENIIDESGMPKERFSAEFPKEGPSILRIQQVVRGDSAAYFCASSQQGQRSYGYTFGSGTRLTVV.

This clone has a single count. This sequence joins TRBV14 and TRBJ1-1; D not resolved. This CDR3 is 13 amino acids long. V was shortened by 4 bases and J by 8 bases, with 14 bases between the two germline ends. Germline CDR1 reads SGHDN; CDR2 reads FVKESK. The CDR3 spells CASSPALNLEAFF. CDR3 nucleotide sequence: TGTGCCAGCAGCCCTGCCTTAAACCTAGAAGCTTTCTTT.

This chain links TRBV18 with TRBJ2-7; D is possibly TRBD1 (6 bases). V was pared by 3 bases and J by 3 bases, with 12 bases between. The germline gives CDR1 KGHSH, CDR2 LQKENI. The CDR3 sequence is 14 residues long. The CDR3 loop reads CASSPVGGDYEQYF. The CDR3 DNA reads as TGTGCCAGCTCACCTGTTGGGGGCGACTACGAGCAGTACTTC.

The V call is TRBV5-1, the J call TRBJ2-5; D may be TRBD2 (6 bases). The V gene's germline CDR1 is SGHRS and CDR2 YFSETQ. Trimming stripped 0 bases from V and 5 bases from J, with 14 bases between. This CDR3 is built from 15 residues. The CDR3 DNA follows: TGCGCCAGCAGCTTGGAGCGCGGCGGGGTCGAGACCCAGTACTTC. Encoded protein: CASSLERGGVETQYF.

The chain recombines TRBV29-1 with TRBJ1-5; tentative D call: TRBD1 (5 bases). The CDR3 loop spans 13 amino acids. Trimming shortened V by 3 bases and J by 7 bases, and 13 bases separated the two germline ends. CDR1 and CDR2 (germline): SQVTM, ANQGSEA. This CDR3 is CSVEGGAGQPQHF. The CDR3 region has the DNA TGCAGCGTTGAGGGTGGGGCTGGGCAGCCCCAGCATTTT.

This clone was seen more than once but under ten times. The gene calls are TRBV11-2 and TRBJ2-7, with 9 bases aligning to TRBD1. CDR1 is SGHAT and CDR2 is FQNNGV in the germline V gene. This CDR3 is built from 14 residues. Germline trimming cut 3 bases from V and 4 bases from J; bases unmatched to any gene: 4. Here the CDR3 reads CASSFSGTGYEQYF. CDR3 DNA: TGTGCCAGCAGCTTCTCCGGGACAGGGTACGAGCAGTACTTC.

The rearrangement uses TRBV4-3 and TRBJ2-5; no clear D. The germline V gene has CDR1 LGHNA and CDR2 YSLEER. V was trimmed by 1 base and J by 3 bases, leaving 6 bases between them. The CDR3 length is 13 residues. The CDR3 here is CASSQAAKETQYF. DNA of the CDR3: TGCGCCAGCAGCCAAGCCGCTAAAGAGACCCAGTACTTC.

V is TRBV5-4 and J is TRBJ1-1; D not resolved. The CDR3 runs to 15 residues. The ends were cut back, 4 bases at V and 0 bases at J, with 13 bases in the middle. Per the germline V gene, CDR1 is SGHNT and CDR2 is YYREEE (reference sequence). The CDR3 spells CASSPGKYMNTEAFF. The CDR3 region has the DNA TGTGCCAGCAGCCCCGGGAAGTATATGAACACTGAAGCTTTCTTT.

The chain has TRBV5-4 and TRBJ1-6, with D perhaps TRBD1 (5 bases). Germline V gives CDR1 SGHNT, CDR2 YYREEE (reference sequence). The CDR3 has 14 amino acids. Trimming shortened V by 7 bases and J by 10 bases, and 18 bases separated the two germline ends. CDR3 nucleotides: TGTGCCAGCTCGGGAGCAGGGAAAAACTCACCCCTCCACTTT. This gives the protein CASSGAGKNSPLHF.

The chain combines TRBV18 with TRBJ1-4; 11 nucleotides agree with TRBD1. The V segment lost 3 bases and the J segment 6 bases; nucleotides outside the gene matches: 0. The CDR3 sequence is 14 residues long. Germline V gives CDR1 KGHSH, CDR2 LQKENI. The CDR3 loop is CASSPGQGDEKLFF. The CDR3 nucleotides read TGTGCCAGCTCACCGGGACAGGGGGATGAAAAACTGTTTTTT. Combining the CDR3 with reference TRBV18 and TRBJ1-4 gives the whole variable domain NAGVMQNPRHLVRRRGQEARLRCSPMKGHSHVYWYRQLPEEGLKFMVYLQKENIIDESGMPKERFSAEFPKEGPSILRIQQVVRGDSAAYFCASSPGQGDEKLFFGSGTQLSVL.

The rearrangement links TRBV18 to TRBJ2-3; the match to TRBD2 covers 11 bases. CDR3 size: 16 residues. CDR1 and CDR2 from the germline V gene are KGHSH and LQKENI. V lost 3 bases and J lost 6; bases outside the gene matches: 8. The CDR3: CASSPASGGPGDTQYF. The CDR3 region has the DNA TGTGCCAGCTCACCGGCTAGCGGGGGGCCCGGTGATACGCAGTATTTT.

The CDR3, as DNA: TGTGCCAGCAGCCGGACAGGCAACCAAGAGACCCAGTACTTC. Amino acid sequence: CASSRTGNQETQYF. The rearrangement joins TRBV5-5 to TRBJ2-5; 7 bases map to TRBD1. CDR3 size: 14 residues. The V segment lost 4 bases and the J segment 0 bases; nucleotides outside the gene matches: 3. Germline V gene data show CDR1 as SGHKS and CDR2 as YYEKEE (reference sequence).

As concerns this clone: The junction shows a germline mismatch at one end, possibly a read error. V usage is TRBV6-1 and J usage is TRBJ1-1; TRBD1 aligns across 8 bases. Germline CDR1 reads MNHNS; CDR2 reads SASEGT. The CDR3 loop spans 13 amino acids. This CDR3 is CATSRRTGPEAFF. As DNA, the CDR3 is TGTGCCACCAGTCGTAGGACAGGGCCTGAAGCTTTCTTT.

The chain employs TRBV6-5 and TRBJ1-6; D not resolved. Looked up from germline, CDR1 is MNHEY and CDR2 is SVGAGI. V lost 6 bases and J lost 13, with 13 bases in between. The CDR3 consists of 12 residues. The CDR3 region is CASSQVSSPLHF. The CDR3 DNA follows: TGTGCCAGCAGCCAGGTCTCGTCTCCCCTCCACTTT.

The V and J genes are TRBV18 and TRBJ1-5; no clear D gene. Trimming removed 6 bases from V and 2 bases from J, with 11 bases in between. Germline V CDR1 and CDR2: KGHSH, LQKENI. This CDR3 spans 14 amino acids. In DNA form, the CDR3 reads TGTGCCAGCTCCCCAGGCCGTGGCAATCAGCCCCAGCATTTT. It yields the protein CASSPGRGNQPQHF.